This TCR beta chain is drawn from a study of molecular identifiers for immune sequencing clone quantification. Using a CD8+CD4-CCR7+CD45RA+ phenotype, naive CD8 T cells were sorted. The CDR3 consists of 18 residues. Germline V CDR1 and CDR2: SGHNT, YENEEA. Losses at the gene ends were 4 bases for V and 4 bases for J; bases not matched to a gene: 14. TCRdb passed the PCR reads through MiXCR, listing each CDR3 protein once. The repertoire consists of nearly 650,000 distinct CDR3 sequences, with roughly 23% occurring once and the leading ten covering about 0.73%. What was sequenced was naive CD8+ T cells from blood, with Jurkat cell RNA spiked in. Subset noted: FACS-sorted CD8+CD4-CCR7+CD45RA+ naive T cells. The genes are TRBV11-3 and TRBJ2-3, with 10 bases lining up with TRBD2. This TCR came from a human donor in good health. Some libraries in this study had Jurkat cell RNA spiked in. In DNA form, the CDR3 reads TGTGCCAGCAGCTCTACGGTAGAGCGGGGGGGAGGGGCAGATACGCAGTATTTT. As protein: CASSSTVERGGGADTQYF.